The 9 T cell receptor beta chains below come from one sample, sequenced in a study of control samples from healthy donors and cancer patients (dated by TCRdb to between 2020 and 2021). The library was prepared using the immunoSEQ multiplex PCR assay. TCRdb's version of the immuneACCESS table is confined to in-frame rearrangements and falls short of the full clone set. An unresolved V gene accounts for under half of the shortfall where checked; the remainder is of unknown origin. The sample yields 50,000 to 75,000 clones; about 90% were counted once. 5.5% to 7% of the sample is held by the ten biggest clonotypes. Sequencing was performed on PBMCs. These receptors were taken from a man aged 60-69 years with colorectal cancer.

The chain carries TRBV5-4 and TRBJ2-7; D is perhaps TRBD2 (6 bases). The CDR3 runs to 14 residues. Deletions cut 4 bases from V and 1 base from J, with 12 bases between. Germline-derived CDR1 and CDR2 are SGHNT and YYREEE (reference sequence). The DNA of the CDR3 is TGTGCCAGCAGCCGGGACGGGGGATCCTACGAGCAGTACTTC. Translating it yields CASSRDGGSYEQYF.

The sample holds one count of this clone. The chain joins TRBV5-1 to TRBJ1-5; the match to TRBD1 covers 8 bases. Per the germline V gene, CDR1 is SGHRS and CDR2 is YFSETQ. CDR3 length equals 15 residues. Trimming took 4 bases from V and 5 from J; bases not matched to a gene: 8. This CDR3 reads CASSRGDRRDQPQHF. DNA for the CDR3: TGCGCCAGCAGCCGTGGGGACAGGAGGGATCAGCCCCAGCATTTT. Using reference TRBV5-1 and TRBJ1-5 for the parts outside the CDR3, the full variable domain is KAGVTQTPRYLIKTRGQQVTLSCSPISGHRSVSWYQQTPGQGLQFLFEYFSETQRNKGNFPGRFSGRQFSNSRSEMNVSTLELGDSALYLCASSRGDRRDQPQHFGDGTRLSIL.

To note about this clone: The identical CDR3 is also encoded by other nucleotide sequences in the sample. The J gene is TRBJ2-5, the V gene TRBV5-1; 9 nucleotides align to TRBD1. The CDR3 has 16 amino acids. The V gene end was trimmed by 4 bases and the J gene end by 3 bases; junction bases not matched to a gene: 10. Germline V gives CDR1 SGHRS, CDR2 YFSETQ. The CDR3 nucleotides read TGCGCCAGCAGCGGGGGGACAGGGCATCGGGAAGAGACCCAGTACTTC. Encoded protein: CASSGGTGHREETQYF.

This clone occurred once. J is TRBJ2-5 and V is TRBV6-2 or TRBV6-3, with TRBD1 identical over 7 bases. Trimming removed 0 bases from V and 4 bases from J; junction bases left unmatched: 11. Germline-derived CDR1 and CDR2 are MNHEY and SVGEGT. The CDR3 totals 17 residues. CDR3 sequence (DNA): TGTGCCAGCAGTTACTCGATACGTACAGGGGTTCGAGAGACCCAGTACTTC. This codes for CASSYSIRTGVRETQYF.

This sequence joins TRBV19 and TRBJ2-7; possible D gene TRBD1, 6 bases. This CDR3 has 15 amino acids. Trimming removed 4 bases from V and 4 bases from J, with 17 bases in between. Germline V gene sequence: CDR1 LNHDA, CDR2 SQIVND (reference sequence). This CDR3 reads CASSRKGPQGYEQYF. In DNA, the CDR3 is TGTGCCAGTAGTAGGAAGGGACCCCAGGGGTACGAGCAGTACTTC. Using reference TRBV19 and TRBJ2-7 for the parts outside the CDR3, the full variable domain is DGGITQSPKYLFRKEGQNVTLSCEQNLNHDAMYWYRQDPGQGLRLIYYSQIVNDFQKGDIAEGYSVSREKKESFPLTVTSAQKNPTAFYLCASSRKGPQGYEQYFGPGTRLTVT.

The DNA for the CDR3 is TGTGCCAGCAGCCCCCCCGGTGGGTGGACGCAAGAGACCCAGTACTTC. Translated: CASSPPGGWTQETQYF. The chain employs TRBV7-9 and TRBJ2-5; D is unresolved. Germline-derived CDR1 and CDR2 are SEHNR and FQNEAQ (reference sequence). Trimming left V 5 bases short and J 2 bases short, with 18 bases between. This CDR3 contains 16 residues.

This rearrangement joins TRBV18 to TRBJ2-3, with a tentative D call TRBD1 (8 bases). Germline CDR1 is KGHSH and CDR2 is LQKENI. V dropped 3 bases and J dropped 4 bases, with 20 bases sitting between them. The CDR3 loop spans 17 amino acids. Written as DNA, the CDR3 is TGTGCCAGCTCACCGGTGGGCCCTACAGGGGGGGCAGATACGCAGTATTTT. It translates to CASSPVGPTGGADTQYF.

The chain recombines TRBV15 with TRBJ2-1; D remains ambiguous. The CDR3 contains 12 residues. Germline-derived CDR1 and CDR2 are LNHNV and YYDKDF (reference sequence). Trimming took 0 bases from V and 9 from J, leaving 6 bases between them. As DNA, the CDR3 is TGTGCCACCAGCAGAGATTTCGGTGAGCAGTTCTTC. Encoded protein: CATSRDFGEQFF.

J is TRBJ2-7 and V is TRBV11-1; D remains ambiguous. V was shortened by 2 bases and J by 2 bases, with 7 bases between the two germline ends. The germline CDR1 and CDR2 sequences are SGHAT and FQDESV (reference sequence). The CDR3 length is 13 residues. Here the CDR3 DNA reads TGTGCCAGCAGCTTACAACAGACCTACGAGCAGTACTTC. Translation gives CASSLQQTYEQYF.